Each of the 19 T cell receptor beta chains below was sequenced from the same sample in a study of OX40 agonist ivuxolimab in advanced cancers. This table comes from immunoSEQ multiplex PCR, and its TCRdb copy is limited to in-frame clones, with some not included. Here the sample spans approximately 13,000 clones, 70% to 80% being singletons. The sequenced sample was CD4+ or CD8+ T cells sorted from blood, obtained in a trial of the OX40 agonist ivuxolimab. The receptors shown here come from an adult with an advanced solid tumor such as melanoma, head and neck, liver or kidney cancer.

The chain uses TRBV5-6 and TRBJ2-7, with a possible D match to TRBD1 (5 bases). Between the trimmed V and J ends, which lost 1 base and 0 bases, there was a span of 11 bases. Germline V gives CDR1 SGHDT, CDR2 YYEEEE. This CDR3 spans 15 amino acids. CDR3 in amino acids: CASSLYGTGSYEQYF. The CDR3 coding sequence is TGTGCCAGCAGCTTGTACGGAACAGGCTCCTACGAGCAGTACTTC.

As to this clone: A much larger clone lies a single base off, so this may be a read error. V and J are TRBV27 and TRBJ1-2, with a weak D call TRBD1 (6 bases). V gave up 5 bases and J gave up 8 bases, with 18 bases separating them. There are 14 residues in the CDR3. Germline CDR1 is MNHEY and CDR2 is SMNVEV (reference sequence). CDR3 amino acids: CASSPGGQSWGYTF. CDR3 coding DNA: TGTGCCAGCAGTCCCGGGGGGCAGAGTTGGGGCTACACCTTC.

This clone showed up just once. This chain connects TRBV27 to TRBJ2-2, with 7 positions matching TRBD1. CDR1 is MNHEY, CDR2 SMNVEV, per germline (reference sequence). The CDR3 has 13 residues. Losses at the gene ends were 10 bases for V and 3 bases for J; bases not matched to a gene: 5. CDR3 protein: CAIRDSYTGELFF. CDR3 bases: TGTGCCATCCGGGACAGCTACACCGGGGAGCTGTTTTTT.

CDR3 in amino acids: CASSQDGISSYGYTF. CDR3 DNA sequence: TGCGCCAGCAGCCAAGATGGGATTTCGAGCTATGGCTACACCTTC. The rearrangement joins TRBV4-1 to TRBJ1-2; unclear D gene. The germline gives CDR1 MGHRA, CDR2 YSYEKL. The CDR3 has 15 residues. Trimming shortened V by 0 bases and J by 4 bases, and 12 bases separated the two germline ends.

DNA of the CDR3: TGCGCCAGCAGTCAACGTCCGGGACTAGCGGGGGTTATAGACCGTCCAGATACGCAGTATTTT. Its protein is CASSQRPGLAGVIDRPDTQYF. The V and J genes are TRBV23-1 and TRBJ2-3; 14 nucleotides line up with TRBD2. TRBV23-1 is known as an ORF, though its function is uncertain. J gave up 4 bases and V 2 bases, and 17 bases lay outside the gene matches. The CDR3 is 21 amino acids.

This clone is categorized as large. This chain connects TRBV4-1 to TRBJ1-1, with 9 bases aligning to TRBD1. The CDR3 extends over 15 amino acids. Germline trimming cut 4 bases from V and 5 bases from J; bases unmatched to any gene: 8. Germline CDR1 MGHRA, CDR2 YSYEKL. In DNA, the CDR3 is TGCGCCAGCAGCCTTACAGGGGGCGCGGGAACTGAAGCTTTCTTT. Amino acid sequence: CASSLTGGAGTEAFF.

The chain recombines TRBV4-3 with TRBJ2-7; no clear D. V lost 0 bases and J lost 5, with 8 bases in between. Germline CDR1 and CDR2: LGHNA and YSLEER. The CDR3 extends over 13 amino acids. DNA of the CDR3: TGCGCCAGCAGCCAAGATCCGGGCAACGAGCAGTACTTC. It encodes CASSQDPGNEQYF.

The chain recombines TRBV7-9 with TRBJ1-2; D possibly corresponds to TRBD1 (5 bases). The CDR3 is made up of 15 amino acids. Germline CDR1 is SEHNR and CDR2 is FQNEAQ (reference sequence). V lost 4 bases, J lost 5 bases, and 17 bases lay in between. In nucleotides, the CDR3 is TGTGCCAGCAGCTCACCCACAGGCTTTGGATATGGCTACACCTTC. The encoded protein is CASSSPTGFGYGYTF.

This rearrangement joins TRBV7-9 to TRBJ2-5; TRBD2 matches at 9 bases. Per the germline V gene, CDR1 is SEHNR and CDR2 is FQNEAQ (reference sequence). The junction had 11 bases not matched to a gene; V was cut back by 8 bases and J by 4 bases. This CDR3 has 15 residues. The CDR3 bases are TGTGCCAGCCTGCTGGGCGGGGGGGCCGGAGAGACCCAGTACTTC. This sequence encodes CASLLGGGAGETQYF.

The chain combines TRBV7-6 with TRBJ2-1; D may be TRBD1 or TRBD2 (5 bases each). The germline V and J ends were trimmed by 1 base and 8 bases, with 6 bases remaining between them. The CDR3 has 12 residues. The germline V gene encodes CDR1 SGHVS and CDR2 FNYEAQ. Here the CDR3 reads CASSLGGDEQFF. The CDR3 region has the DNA TGTGCCAGCAGCTTAGGAGGGGATGAGCAGTTCTTC.

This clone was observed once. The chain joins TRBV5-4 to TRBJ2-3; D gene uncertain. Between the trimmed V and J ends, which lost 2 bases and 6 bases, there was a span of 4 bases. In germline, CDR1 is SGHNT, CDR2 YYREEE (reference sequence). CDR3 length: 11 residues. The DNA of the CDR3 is TGTGCCAGCAGCTTTCGTGATACGCAGTATTTT. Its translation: CASSFRDTQYF. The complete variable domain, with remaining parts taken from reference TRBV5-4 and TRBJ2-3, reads ETGVTQSPTHLIKTRGQQVTLRCSSQSGHNTVSWYQQALGQGPQFIFQYYREEENGRGNFPPRFSGLQFPNYSSELNVNALELDDSALYLCASSFRDTQYFGPGTRLTVL.

In DNA, the CDR3 is TGTGCCAGCTCACACGGGGAAAACAATGAGCAGTTCTTC. Its translation: CASSHGENNEQFF. This chain links TRBV18 with TRBJ2-1, with D tentatively TRBD2 (5 bases). With 4 bases removed from V and 5 bases from J, the gap between germline ends came to 9 bases. Germline-derived CDR1 and CDR2 are KGHSH and LQKENI. This CDR3 comprises 13 residues.

In DNA form, the CDR3 reads TGTGCCAGCAGCTTAACAGCCACCAACACTGAAGCTTTCTTT. Residues: CASSLTATNTEAFF. The chain employs TRBV7-8 and TRBJ1-1; D not certain. There are 14 residues in the CDR3. Deletions cut 2 bases from V and 2 bases from J, with 9 bases between. Germline V lookup: CDR1 SGHVS, CDR2 FQNEAQ.

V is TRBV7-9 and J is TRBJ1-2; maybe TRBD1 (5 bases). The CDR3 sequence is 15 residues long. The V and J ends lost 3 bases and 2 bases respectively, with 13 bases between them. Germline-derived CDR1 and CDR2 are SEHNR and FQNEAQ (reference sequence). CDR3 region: CASSLGVQVNYGYTF. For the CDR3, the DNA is TGTGCCAGCAGCTTGGGGGTACAGGTCAACTATGGCTACACCTTC.

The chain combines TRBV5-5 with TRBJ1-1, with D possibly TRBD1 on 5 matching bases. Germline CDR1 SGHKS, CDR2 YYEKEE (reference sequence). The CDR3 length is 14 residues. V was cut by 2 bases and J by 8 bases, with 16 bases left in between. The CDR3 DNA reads TGTGCCAGCAGCTTCGGACAAGGGCCCCTGGAAGCTTTCTTT. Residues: CASSFGQGPLEAFF.

The CDR3 region has the DNA TGCGCCAGCAGCCTAGGACGGCAGGCCGAAAGCTCCTATAATTCACCCCTCCACTTT. Encoded protein: CASSLGRQAESSYNSPLHF. The J gene is TRBJ1-6, the V gene TRBV4-3; D remains ambiguous. Germline V lookup: CDR1 LGHNA, CDR2 YSLEER. Trimming removed 4 bases at V and 0 bases at J, with 19 bases between. CDR3 length: 19 amino acids.

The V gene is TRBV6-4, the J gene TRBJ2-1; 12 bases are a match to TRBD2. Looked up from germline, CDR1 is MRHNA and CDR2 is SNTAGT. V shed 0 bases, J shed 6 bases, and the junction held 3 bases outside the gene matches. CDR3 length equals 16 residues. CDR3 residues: CASSDSASGGANEQFF. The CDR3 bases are TGTGCCAGCAGTGACTCCGCTAGCGGGGGGGCCAATGAGCAGTTCTTC.

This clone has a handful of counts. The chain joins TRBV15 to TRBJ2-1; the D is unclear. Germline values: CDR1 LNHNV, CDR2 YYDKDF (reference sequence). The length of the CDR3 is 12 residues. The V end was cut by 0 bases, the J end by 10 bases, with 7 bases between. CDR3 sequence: CATSREGIEQFF. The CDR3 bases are TGTGCCACCAGCAGAGAAGGCATCGAGCAGTTCTTC.

The CDR3 protein is CASSQGTSGGETQYF. In DNA, the CDR3 is TGCGCCAGCAGCCAGGGGACTAGCGGGGGAGAGACCCAGTACTTC. The V gene is TRBV4-3, the J gene TRBJ2-5, with 14 bases that match TRBD2. The germline gives CDR1 LGHNA, CDR2 YSLEER. The V segment lost 3 bases and the J segment 4 bases; nucleotides outside the gene matches: 1. The CDR3 runs to 15 residues.